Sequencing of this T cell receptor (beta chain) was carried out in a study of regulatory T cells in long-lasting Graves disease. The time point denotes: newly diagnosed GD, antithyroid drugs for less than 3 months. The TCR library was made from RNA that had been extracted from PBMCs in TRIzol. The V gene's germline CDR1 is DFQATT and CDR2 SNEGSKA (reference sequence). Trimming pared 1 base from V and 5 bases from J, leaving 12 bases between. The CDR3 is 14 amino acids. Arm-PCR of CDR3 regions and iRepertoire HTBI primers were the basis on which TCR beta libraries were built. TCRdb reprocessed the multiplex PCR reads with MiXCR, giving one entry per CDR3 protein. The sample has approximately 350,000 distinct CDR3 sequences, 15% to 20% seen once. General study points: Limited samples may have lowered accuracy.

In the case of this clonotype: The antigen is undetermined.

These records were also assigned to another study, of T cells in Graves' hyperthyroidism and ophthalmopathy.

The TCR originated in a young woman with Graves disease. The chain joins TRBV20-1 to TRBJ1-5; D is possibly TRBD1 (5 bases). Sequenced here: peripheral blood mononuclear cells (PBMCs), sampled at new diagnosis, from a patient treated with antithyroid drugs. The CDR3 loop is CSARGGGRDQPQHF. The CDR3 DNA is TGCAGTGCTAGAGGGGGGGGTAGGGATCAGCCCCAGCATTTT.